This TCR beta chain was sequenced for a study of blood T cell repertoires in COVID-19. Study-level background: Sites across the United States, Italy and Spain contributed samples from acute and convalescent COVID-19. Sources were T cells, B-cell-depleted T cells, or PBMCs; the material itself was cDNA or gDNA.

Using immunoSEQ multiplex PCR, the repertoire was profiled, and TCRdb retains in-frame clones only, with some absent. The table records over 150,000 clones, about 75% of them present only once. CDR1 is MNHEY, CDR2 SVGAGI, per germline. The CDR3 length is 15 residues. Trimming stripped 6 bases from V and 0 bases from J, with 12 bases between. The receptor comes from a woman in her 70s with acute or convalescent COVID-19. This chain joins TRBV6-5 and TRBJ2-1, with D possibly TRBD2 on 5 matching bases. The specimen sequenced was peripheral blood. CDR3 loop: CASSRYGDSYNEQFF. The CDR3 region has the DNA TGTGCCAGCAGCCGCTACGGGGACTCCTACAATGAGCAGTTCTTC.